This entry lists 24 T cell receptor beta chains sequenced from one sample in a study of shared clonotypes between healthy human individuals. Some clones are missing from TCRdb's copy, which holds only in-frame ones; the method was immunoSEQ multiplex PCR. The sample shows roughly 500,000 clones, about 85% of them seen only once. Sample: PBMCs. All receptors derive from a middle-aged woman in good health. Some clones in this sample may be carry-over from other donors' samples.

The gene calls are TRBV7-8 and TRBJ2-6, with unresolved D. Trimming cost V 1 base and J 0 bases, with 7 bases left between them. Germline lookup yields CDR1 SGHVS and CDR2 FQNEAQ. The CDR3 covers 16 residues. CDR3 nucleotides: TGTGCCAGCAGCTTAGTCGTAAACTCTGGGGCCAACGTCCTGACTTTC. Its translation is CASSLVVNSGANVLTF.

V gene TRBV30 combines with J gene TRBJ2-1; 12 nucleotides line up with TRBD2. V was clipped by 7 bases and J by 9 bases; unmatched bases: 10. Germline V lookup: CDR1 GTSNPN, CDR2 SVGIG (reference sequence). This CDR3 spans 14 amino acids. CDR3 loop: CASKTSGRSGEQFF. The DNA for the CDR3 is TGTGCCTCAAAGACTAGCGGGAGATCTGGTGAGCAGTTCTTC.

This clone was observed a few times. The chain carries TRBV2 and TRBJ1-2; the D is unclear. The germline V and J ends were trimmed by 6 bases and 3 bases, with 14 bases remaining between them. Germline V gene lookup returns CDR1 SNHLY and CDR2 FYNNEI. The CDR3 sequence is 14 residues long. This CDR3 reads CASRTHRTDYGYTF. The DNA of the CDR3 is TGTGCCAGCAGAACTCACCGGACTGACTATGGCTACACCTTC.

Notes on this clone: A far larger clone is one base from this, pointing to a likely read error. The chain carries TRBV7-9 and TRBJ1-2; D remains unclear. Germline lookup yields CDR1 SEHNR and CDR2 FQNEAQ (reference sequence). This CDR3 has 14 residues. With 1 base removed from V and 0 bases from J, the gap between germline ends came to 6 bases. The DNA of the CDR3 is TGTGCCAGCAGCTTAGGGCCAGCTAACTATGGCTACACCTTC. This gives the protein CASSLGPANYGYTF.

The V call is TRBV29-1, the J call TRBJ2-1, with 15 bases fitting TRBD2. The CDR3 extends over 17 amino acids. CDR1 and CDR2 from the germline V gene are SQVTM and ANQGSEA. V was pared by 3 bases and J by 4 bases, with 7 bases of the junction left unmatched. The CDR3 loop is CSVDPGTSGRWYNEQFF. The CDR3, as DNA: TGCAGCGTTGACCCTGGGACTAGCGGGAGGTGGTACAATGAGCAGTTCTTC.

This chain connects TRBV4-2 to TRBJ2-2, with 14 nucleotides matching TRBD2. Germline assignment: CDR1 LGHNA and CDR2 YNFKEQ. This CDR3 is 19 amino acids long. V shed 1 base and J 4 bases; nucleotides not matched to a gene: 8. In DNA, the CDR3 is TGTGCCAGCAGCCAAGGGTGGGGACTAGCGGGAGTTGGCACCGGGGAGCTGTTTTTT. Translated, it gives CASSQGWGLAGVGTGELFF.

J is TRBJ1-1 and V is TRBV6-6; D remains unclear. From germline, CDR1 is MNHNY and CDR2 SVGAGI (reference sequence). The CDR3 loop spans 14 amino acids. Trimming took off 2 bases at V and 3 bases at J, with 10 bases between the two ends. The CDR3, as DNA: TGTGCCAGCAGTTACGGGTGGAGAGACACTGAAGCTTTCTTT. It is translated as CASSYGWRDTEAFF.

V usage is TRBV28 and J usage is TRBJ2-1, with 14 bases identical to TRBD2. The CDR3 extends over 19 amino acids. Losses at the gene ends were 3 bases for V and 5 bases for J; bases not matched to a gene: 12. CDR1 and CDR2 from the germline V gene are MDHEN and SYDVKM. The CDR3 DNA reads as TGTGCCAGCAGTTTTTTCCGCGGGACTAGCGGGAGTTTTAACAATGAGCAGTTCTTC. Its protein product is CASSFFRGTSGSFNNEQFF.

The chain employs TRBV28 and TRBJ1-2, with D perhaps matching TRBD1 (5 bases). Germline CDR1 and CDR2: MDHEN and SYDVKM. V gave up 3 bases and J gave up 0 bases, with 8 bases separating them. This CDR3 region has 14 residues. CDR3 nucleotides: TGTGCCAGCAGTTTTACAGGTTCTAACTATGGCTACACCTTC. This sequence encodes CASSFTGSNYGYTF.

The V and J genes are TRBV11-2 and TRBJ2-3; 7 bases line up with TRBD2. The germline CDR1 and CDR2 sequences are SGHAT and FQNNGV. CDR3 length: 15 amino acids. J was trimmed by 0 bases and V by 3 bases; bases with no gene match: 3. Written as DNA, the CDR3 is TGTGCCAGCAGCTTGGGGGGGACTAGCACAGATACGCAGTATTTT. Translating gives CASSLGGTSTDTQYF.

In its sample, this clone was seen once. V is TRBV19 and J is TRBJ2-7, with D maybe TRBD2 (6 bases). Looked up from germline, CDR1 is LNHDA and CDR2 is SQIVND (reference sequence). V dropped 4 bases and J dropped 0 bases, with 16 bases sitting between them. The CDR3 is made up of 16 amino acids. The CDR3 sequence: CASSNYGGSGSYEQYF. CDR3 bases: TGTGCCAGTAGTAATTATGGGGGGAGCGGCTCCTACGAGCAGTACTTC.

The chain uses TRBV11-2 and TRBJ2-3; 7 nucleotides agree with TRBD2. Germline CDR1 SGHAT, CDR2 FQNNGV. This CDR3 region has 16 residues. Losses at the gene ends were 5 bases for V and 0 bases for J; bases not matched to a gene: 8. The CDR3 DNA sequence: TGTGCCAGCAGCCGTCCTAGCGGCCCCAGCACAGATACGCAGTATTTT. This translates into CASSRPSGPSTDTQYF.

V gene TRBV6-5 combines with J gene TRBJ1-1; tentative D call: TRBD1 (6 bases). This CDR3 has 13 amino acids. Trimming stripped 3 bases from V and 7 bases from J, with 12 bases between. Germline values: CDR1 MNHEY, CDR2 SVGAGI. This CDR3 reads CASSYPGGGEAFF. The CDR3 nucleotides read TGTGCCAGCAGTTATCCGGGGGGCGGTGAAGCTTTCTTT.

The chain carries TRBV28 and TRBJ2-2, with TRBD1 matching over 7 bases. This CDR3 has 14 residues. CDR1 MDHEN and CDR2 SYDVKM come from the germline V gene. V lost 6 bases to trimming and J lost 4 bases; unmatched junction nucleotides: 5. The CDR3 bases are TGTGCCAGCAGGAACAGGGGTGGCACCGGGGAGCTGTTTTTT. This encodes CASRNRGGTGELFF.

The J gene is TRBJ2-5, the V gene TRBV19, with 11 positions matching TRBD1. The germline V gene has CDR1 LNHDA and CDR2 SQIVND (reference sequence). V was clipped by 4 bases and J by 7 bases; unmatched bases: 11. The CDR3 is 16 residues long. As DNA, the CDR3 is TGTGCCAGTAGTACCCAGTGGACAGGGGGCGCGGGGACCCAGTACTTC. Translating it yields CASSTQWTGGAGTQYF.

The chain employs TRBV10-1 and TRBJ2-1, with 8 bases fitting TRBD2. Germline loops: CDR1 WNHNN, CDR2 SYGVQD (reference sequence). The CDR3 spans 16 residues. Germline trimming cut 6 bases from V and 0 bases from J; bases unmatched to any gene: 7. DNA of the CDR3: TGCGCCAGCAGCCTGACGGGGGGGAGCTCCTACAATGAGCAGTTCTTC. Protein product: CASSLTGGSSYNEQFF.

The chain couples TRBV29-1 to TRBJ2-1, with D possibly TRBD1 on 5 matching bases. Trimming removed 3 bases at V and 13 bases at J, with 10 bases between. This CDR3 contains 10 residues. Germline-derived CDR1 and CDR2 are SQVTM and ANQGSEA. The CDR3 DNA sequence: TGCAGCGTTGAGCAGGGCCCTCAGTTCTTC. Translated, it gives CSVEQGPQFF.

Turning to this clone: The sample holds other DNA sequences that translate to the same CDR3. V is TRBV28 and J is TRBJ1-5; 11 positions match TRBD1. Germline assignment: CDR1 MDHEN and CDR2 SYDVKM. V lost 3 bases, J lost 6 bases, and 1 base stayed unmatched. This CDR3 spans 14 amino acids. The CDR3 loop reads CASSLDRGLQPQHF. The CDR3 DNA reads TGTGCCAGCAGTTTGGACAGGGGGCTTCAGCCCCAGCATTTT.

In nucleotides, the CDR3 is TGCGCCAGCAGCTTGTTAGGGATGGGAGAGACCCAGTACTTC. Its translation: CASSLLGMGETQYF. This chain connects TRBV5-1 to TRBJ2-5, with D uncertain. CDR1 is SGHRS and CDR2 is YFSETQ in the germline V gene. Between the trimmed V and J ends, which lost 1 base and 4 bases, there was a span of 11 bases. The CDR3 spans 14 residues.

V is TRBV28 and J is TRBJ1-2, with D possibly TRBD1 on 6 matching bases. Germline CDR1 reads MDHEN; CDR2 reads SYDVKM. V was pared by 2 bases and J by 8 bases, with 12 bases between. CDR3 length: 13 amino acids. This CDR3 reads CASSLTDRSGYTF. CDR3 in DNA: TGTGCCAGCAGTTTAACGGACAGATCCGGCTACACCTTC.

The chain recombines TRBV27 with TRBJ1-5; D is possibly TRBD1 (5 bases). CDR3 size: 17 residues. The V and J ends lost 4 bases and 5 bases respectively, with 21 bases between them. Germline V CDR1 and CDR2: MNHEY, SMNVEV (reference sequence). CDR3: CASSSLLITGLHQPQHF. CDR3 coding DNA: TGTGCCAGCAGTTCCCTATTAATCACAGGTTTGCATCAGCCCCAGCATTTT.

To note about this clone: Given a much more abundant clone one base away, this may be a read error. The same CDR3 also results from other DNA sequences found in this sample. The chain carries TRBV5-1 and TRBJ2-3; possibly TRBD1 for D (6 bases). Per the germline V gene, CDR1 is SGHRS and CDR2 is YFSETQ. CDR3 length: 16 amino acids. The CDR3 sequence is CASSVYGTPGSDTQYF. The CDR3 bases are TGTGCCAGCAGCGTCTACGGGACACCCGGTTCAGATACGCAGTATTTT.

The V call is TRBV5-1, the J call TRBJ2-3, with a tentative D call TRBD1 (6 bases). CDR3 length: 15 amino acids. CDR1 is SGHRS, CDR2 YFSETQ, per germline. With 4 bases removed from V and 2 bases from J, the gap between germline ends came to 14 bases. The CDR3 DNA reads TGCGCCAGCAGCCAGGGGTCGACACACACAGATACGCAGTATTTT. It codes for CASSQGSTHTDTQYF.

The chain employs TRBV18 and TRBJ2-1; D possibly corresponds to TRBD2 (5 bases). Trimming took off 5 bases at V and 4 bases at J, with 9 bases between the two ends. CDR3 length: 13 amino acids. CDR1 and CDR2 from the germline V gene are KGHSH and LQKENI. The CDR3, as DNA: TGTGCCAGCTCATTAGCGAGGTACAATGAGCAGTTCTTC. Translating gives CASSLARYNEQFF.